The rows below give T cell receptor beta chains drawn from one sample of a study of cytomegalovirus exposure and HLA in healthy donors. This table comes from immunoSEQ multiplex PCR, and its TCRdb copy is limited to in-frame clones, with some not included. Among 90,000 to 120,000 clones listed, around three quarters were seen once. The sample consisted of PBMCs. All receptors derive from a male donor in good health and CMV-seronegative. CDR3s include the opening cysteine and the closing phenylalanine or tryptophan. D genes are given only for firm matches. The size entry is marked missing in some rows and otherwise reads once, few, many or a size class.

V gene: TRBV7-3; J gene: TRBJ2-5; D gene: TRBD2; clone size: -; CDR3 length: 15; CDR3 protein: CASSPGGARKETQYF; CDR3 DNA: TGTGCCAGCAGCCCCGGGGGGGCGAGGAAAGAGACCCAGTACTTC
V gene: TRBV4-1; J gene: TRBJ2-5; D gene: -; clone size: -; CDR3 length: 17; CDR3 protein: CASSLPFLRLHQETQYF; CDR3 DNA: TGCGCCAGCAGCCTCCCATTTTTGCGACTCCACCAAGAGACCCAGTACTTC
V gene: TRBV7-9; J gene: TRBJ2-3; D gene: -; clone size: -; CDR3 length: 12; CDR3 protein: CASIQQDTTQYF; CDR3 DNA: TGTGCCAGCATCCAACAGGATACTACGCAGTATTTT
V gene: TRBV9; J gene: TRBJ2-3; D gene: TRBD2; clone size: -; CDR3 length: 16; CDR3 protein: CASSPELAGGPDTQYF; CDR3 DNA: TGTGCCAGCAGCCCAGAACTAGCGGGAGGGCCGGATACGCAGTATTTT
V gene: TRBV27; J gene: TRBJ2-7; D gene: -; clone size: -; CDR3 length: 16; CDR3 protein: CASSHLQTKGTYEQYF; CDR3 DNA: TGTGCCAGCAGTCACCTCCAGACAAAGGGGACCTACGAGCAGTACTTC
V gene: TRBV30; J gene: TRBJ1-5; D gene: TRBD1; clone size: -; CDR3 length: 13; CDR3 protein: CAWSGGGDQPQHF; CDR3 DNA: TGTGCCTGGAGTGGAGGGGGCGATCAGCCCCAGCATTTT
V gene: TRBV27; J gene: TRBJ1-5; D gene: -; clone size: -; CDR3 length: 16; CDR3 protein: CASSLSGRYSNQPQHF; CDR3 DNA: TGTGCCAGCAGCCTATCGGGAAGATATAGCAATCAGCCCCAGCATTTT
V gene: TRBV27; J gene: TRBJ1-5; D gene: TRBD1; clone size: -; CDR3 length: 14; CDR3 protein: CASSRGYSNQPQHF; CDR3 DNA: TGTGCCAGCAGCAGGGGGTATAGCAATCAGCCCCAGCATTTT
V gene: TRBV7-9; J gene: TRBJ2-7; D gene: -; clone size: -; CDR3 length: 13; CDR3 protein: CASRRDNSYEQYF; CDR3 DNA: TGTGCCAGCAGGAGGGACAACTCCTACGAGCAGTACTTC
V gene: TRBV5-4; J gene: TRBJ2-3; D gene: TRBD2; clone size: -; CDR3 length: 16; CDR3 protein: CASSSDSGRSTDTQYF; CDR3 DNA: TGTGCCAGCAGCTCCGATAGCGGGAGGAGCACAGATACGCAGTATTTT
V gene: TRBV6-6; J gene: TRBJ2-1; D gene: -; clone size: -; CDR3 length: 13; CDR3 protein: CASSISSYNEQFF; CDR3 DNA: TGTGCCAGCAGCATTAGCTCCTACAATGAGCAGTTCTTC
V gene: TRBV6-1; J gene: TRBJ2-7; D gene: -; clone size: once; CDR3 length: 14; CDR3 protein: CASLRGGAQNEQYF; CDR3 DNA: TGTGCCAGCCTCAGAGGGGGGGCGCAAAACGAGCAGTACTTC
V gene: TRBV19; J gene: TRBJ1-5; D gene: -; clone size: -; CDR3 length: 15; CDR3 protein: CASIVRANFNQPQHF; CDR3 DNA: TGTGCCAGTATTGTAAGAGCGAACTTCAATCAGCCCCAGCATTTT
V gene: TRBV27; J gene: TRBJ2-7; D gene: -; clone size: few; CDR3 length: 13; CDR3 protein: CASSLSQGGEQYF; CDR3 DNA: TGTGCCAGCAGTTTATCCCAGGGGGGCGAGCAGTACTTC
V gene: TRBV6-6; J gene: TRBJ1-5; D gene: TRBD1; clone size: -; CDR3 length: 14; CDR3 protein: CASRWDRVKQPQHF; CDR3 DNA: TGTGCCAGCAGGTGGGACAGGGTAAAACAGCCCCAGCATTTT
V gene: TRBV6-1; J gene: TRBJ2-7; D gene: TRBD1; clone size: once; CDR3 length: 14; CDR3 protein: CASSSRQGAYEQYF; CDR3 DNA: TGTGCCAGCAGTTCTCGACAGGGTGCCTACGAGCAGTACTTC
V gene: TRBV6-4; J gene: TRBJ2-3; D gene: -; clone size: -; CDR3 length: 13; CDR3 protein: CASSGTGTDTQYF; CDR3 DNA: TGTGCCAGCAGTGGGACAGGCACAGATACGCAGTATTTT
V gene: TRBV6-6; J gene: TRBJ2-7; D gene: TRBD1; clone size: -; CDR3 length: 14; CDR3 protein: CASRPGQGGYEQYF; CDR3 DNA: TGTGCCAGCAGACCGGGACAGGGCGGCTACGAGCAGTACTTC
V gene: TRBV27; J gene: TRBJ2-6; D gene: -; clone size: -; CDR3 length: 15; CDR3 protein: CASSDRGAGANVLTF; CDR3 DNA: TGTGCCAGCAGCGATCGGGGTGCTGGGGCCAACGTCCTGACTTTC
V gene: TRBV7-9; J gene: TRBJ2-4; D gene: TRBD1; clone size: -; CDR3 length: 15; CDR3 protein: CASSPDRARGNIQYF; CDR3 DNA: TGTGCCAGCAGCCCGGACAGGGCTCGTGGAAACATTCAGTACTTC
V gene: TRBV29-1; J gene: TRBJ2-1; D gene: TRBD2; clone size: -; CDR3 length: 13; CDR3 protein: CSTPLAGEGEQFF; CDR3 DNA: TGCAGCACCCCACTAGCGGGAGAGGGTGAGCAGTTCTTC
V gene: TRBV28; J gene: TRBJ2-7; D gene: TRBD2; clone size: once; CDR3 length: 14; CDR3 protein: CASSLTTSGALQYF; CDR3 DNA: TGTGCCAGCAGTTTAACAACTAGCGGCGCGTTGCAGTACTTC
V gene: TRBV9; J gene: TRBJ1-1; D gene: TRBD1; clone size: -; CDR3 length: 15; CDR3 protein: CASSVVPGTGTEAFF; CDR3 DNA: TGTGCCAGCAGCGTAGTGCCGGGGACAGGCACTGAAGCTTTCTTT
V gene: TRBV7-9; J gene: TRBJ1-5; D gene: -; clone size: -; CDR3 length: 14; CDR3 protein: CASSFSDSNQPQHF; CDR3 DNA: TGTGCCAGCAGCTTCAGCGATAGCAATCAGCCCCAGCATTTT
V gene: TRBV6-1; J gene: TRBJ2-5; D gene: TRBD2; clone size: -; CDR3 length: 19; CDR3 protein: CASSKGIVGTSGRGETQYF; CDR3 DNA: TGTGCCAGCAGTAAAGGAATCGTCGGGACTAGCGGGAGGGGGGAGACCCAGTACTTC
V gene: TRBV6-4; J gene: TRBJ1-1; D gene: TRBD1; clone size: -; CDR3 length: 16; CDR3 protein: CASSPRQGAKNTEAFF; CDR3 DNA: TGTGCCAGCAGTCCACGACAGGGGGCTAAAAACACTGAAGCTTTCTTT
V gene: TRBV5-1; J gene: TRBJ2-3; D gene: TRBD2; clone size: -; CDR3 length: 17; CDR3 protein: CASSRGGLAGGSDTQYF; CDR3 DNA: TGCGCCAGCAGCCGGGGGGGACTAGCGGGAGGATCCGATACGCAGTATTTT
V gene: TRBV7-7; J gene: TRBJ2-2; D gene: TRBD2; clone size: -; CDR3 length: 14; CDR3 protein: CASSFGRDTGELFF; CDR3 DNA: TGTGCCAGCAGTTTTGGGAGGGACACCGGGGAGCTGTTTTTT
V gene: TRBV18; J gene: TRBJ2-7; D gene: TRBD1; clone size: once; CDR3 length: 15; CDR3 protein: CASSPSGTGRHEQYF; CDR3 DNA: TGTGCCAGCTCACCTTCCGGGACAGGGAGACACGAGCAGTACTTC
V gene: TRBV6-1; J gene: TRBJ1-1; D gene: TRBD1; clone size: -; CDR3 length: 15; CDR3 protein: CATRQGIDLATEAFF; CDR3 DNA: TGTGCCACTCGACAGGGAATAGATTTAGCCACTGAAGCTTTCTTT
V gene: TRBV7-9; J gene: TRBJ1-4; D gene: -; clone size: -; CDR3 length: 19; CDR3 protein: CASSIRAGSTATTNEKLFF; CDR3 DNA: TGTGCCAGCAGCATCAGGGCAGGGTCTACGGCGACAACTAATGAAAAACTGTTTTTT
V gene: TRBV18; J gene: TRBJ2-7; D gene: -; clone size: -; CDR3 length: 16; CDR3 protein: CASSTLKRQEEYEQYF; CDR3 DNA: TGTGCCAGCTCAACCCTAAAGCGACAGGAGGAGTACGAGCAGTACTTC
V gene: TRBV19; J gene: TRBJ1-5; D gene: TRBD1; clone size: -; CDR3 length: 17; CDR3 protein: CASSISGRGLSNQPQHF; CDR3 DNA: TGTGCCAGTAGTATTTCTGGCAGGGGGCTTAGCAATCAGCCCCAGCATTTT
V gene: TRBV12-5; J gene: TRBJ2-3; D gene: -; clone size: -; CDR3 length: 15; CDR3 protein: CASGLVRGADGTQYF; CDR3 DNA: TGTGCTAGTGGTTTGGTACGGGGGGCCGATGGGACGCAGTATTTT
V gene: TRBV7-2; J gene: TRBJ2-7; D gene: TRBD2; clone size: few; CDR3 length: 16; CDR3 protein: CASSLAATSGSKEQYF; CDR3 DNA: TGTGCCAGCAGCTTAGCGGCGACTAGCGGGAGTAAGGAGCAGTACTTC
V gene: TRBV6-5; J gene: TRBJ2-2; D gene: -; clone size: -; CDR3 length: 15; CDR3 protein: CASSSPEVANGELFF; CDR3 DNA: TGTGCCAGCAGTTCCCCCGAGGTGGCGAACGGGGAGCTGTTTTTT
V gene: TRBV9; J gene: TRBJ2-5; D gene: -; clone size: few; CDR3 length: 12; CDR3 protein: CASRDYKGEQYF; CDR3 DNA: TGTGCCAGCAGGGACTACAAAGGGGAGCAGTACTTC
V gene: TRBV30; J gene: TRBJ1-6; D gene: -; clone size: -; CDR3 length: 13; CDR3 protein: CAWNGQTNSPLHF; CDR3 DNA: TGTGCCTGGAACGGACAGACAAATTCACCCCTCCACTTT
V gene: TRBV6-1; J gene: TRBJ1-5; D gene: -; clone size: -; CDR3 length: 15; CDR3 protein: CASSVPGLNNQPQHF; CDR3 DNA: TGTGCCAGCAGTGTTCCAGGGCTTAATAATCAGCCCCAGCATTTT
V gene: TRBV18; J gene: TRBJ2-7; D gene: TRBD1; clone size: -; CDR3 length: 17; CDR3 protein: CASSQDTGTGRAFEQYF; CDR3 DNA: TGTGCCAGCTCGCAAGACACCGGGACAGGGCGAGCTTTTGAGCAGTACTTC
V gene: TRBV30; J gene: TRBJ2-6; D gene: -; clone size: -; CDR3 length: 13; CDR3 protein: CACRVSGANVLTF; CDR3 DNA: TGTGCCTGCAGGGTTTCTGGGGCCAACGTCCTGACTTTC
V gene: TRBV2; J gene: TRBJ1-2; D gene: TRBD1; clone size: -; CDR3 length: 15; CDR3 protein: CASTVPGQGDYGYTF; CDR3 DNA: TGTGCCAGCACAGTCCCGGGACAGGGGGACTATGGCTACACCTTC
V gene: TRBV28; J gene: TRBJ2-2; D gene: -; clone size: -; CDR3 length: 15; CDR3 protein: CASSFLSLDSGELFF; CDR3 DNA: TGTGCCAGCAGTTTTCTCTCACTGGACAGCGGGGAGCTGTTTTTT
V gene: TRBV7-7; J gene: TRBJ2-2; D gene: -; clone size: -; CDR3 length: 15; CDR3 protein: CASSPGSGNTGELFF; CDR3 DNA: TGTGCCAGCAGCCCAGGCAGCGGAAACACCGGGGAGCTGTTTTTT
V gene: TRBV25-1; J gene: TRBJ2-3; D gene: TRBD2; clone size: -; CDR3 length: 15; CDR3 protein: CASLSGTSGGDTQYF; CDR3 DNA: TGTGCCAGCCTATCCGGGACTAGCGGAGGGGATACGCAGTATTTT
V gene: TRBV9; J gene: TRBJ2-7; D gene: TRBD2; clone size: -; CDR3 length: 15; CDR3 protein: CASSVGAGATYEQYF; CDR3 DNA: TGTGCCAGCAGCGTGGGAGCGGGAGCAACCTACGAGCAGTACTTC
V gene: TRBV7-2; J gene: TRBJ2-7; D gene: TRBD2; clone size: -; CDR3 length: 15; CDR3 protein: CASSLKAGEEGEQYF; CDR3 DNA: TGTGCCAGCAGCTTAAAAGCGGGAGAAGAAGGCGAGCAGTACTTC
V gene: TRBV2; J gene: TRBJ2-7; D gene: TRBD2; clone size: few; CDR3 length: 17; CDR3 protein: CASRKSWVGGSSYEQYF; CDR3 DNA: TGTGCCAGCAGAAAAAGCTGGGTCGGGGGGAGCTCCTACGAGCAGTACTTC
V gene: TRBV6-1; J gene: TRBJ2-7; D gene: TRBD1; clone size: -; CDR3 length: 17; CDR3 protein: CASSAEIQGAVLYEQYF; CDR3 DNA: TGTGCCAGCAGTGCCGAGATACAGGGGGCCGTCCTTTACGAGCAGTACTTC
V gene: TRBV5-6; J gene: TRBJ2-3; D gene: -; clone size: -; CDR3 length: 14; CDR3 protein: CASSLASATDTQYF; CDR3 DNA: TGTGCCAGCAGCTTGGCTAGCGCGACAGATACGCAGTATTTT
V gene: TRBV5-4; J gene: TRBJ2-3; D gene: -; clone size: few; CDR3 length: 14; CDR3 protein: CASSSSLRRDTQYF; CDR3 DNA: TGTGCCAGCAGCTCCTCCTTACGGCGGGATACGCAGTATTTT